The next 10 T cell receptor beta chains were all read from a single sample in a study of cytomegalovirus exposure and HLA in healthy donors. With 60 Vbeta and 13 Jbeta primers, the PCR was carried out. Profiling relied on immunoSEQ multiplex PCR, and the TCRdb table lists in-frame clones only, not all of them. The sample has 89,000 or so clones; approximately 72% are singletons. Sequenced: PBMCs. These receptors came from a man younger than 35 in good health and CMV-seropositive.

The V call is TRBV2, the J call TRBJ2-1; D is perhaps TRBD1 (5 bases). The CDR3 runs 12 residues. Trimming left V 7 bases short and J 7 bases short, with 11 bases between. Germline CDR1 reads SNHLY; CDR2 reads FYNNEI. The CDR3 region is CASIQQGNEQFF. CDR3 sequence (DNA): TGTGCCAGCATCCAGCAGGGTAATGAGCAGTTCTTC. The full variable domain, its missing parts supplied by reference TRBV2 and TRBJ2-1, is EPEVTQTPSHQVTQMGQEVILRCVPISNHLYFYWYRQILGQKVEFLVSFYNNEISEKSEIFDDQFSVERPDGSNFTLKIRSTKLEDSAMYFCASIQQGNEQFFGPGTRLTVL.

The chain has TRBV5-1 and TRBJ1-1; 7 bases align to TRBD1. CDR1 and CDR2 (germline): SGHRS, YFSETQ. Trimming removed 7 bases from V and 0 bases from J; junction bases left unmatched: 9. The CDR3 totals 15 residues. In nucleotides, the CDR3 is TGCGCCAGCGTGGGACAGAATGCCATGAACACTGAAGCTTTCTTT. Residues: CASVGQNAMNTEAFF.

The CDR3 spells CASSYSRVAYEQYF. The CDR3 DNA reads TGTGCCAGCAGTTACTCTAGAGTCGCCTACGAGCAGTACTTC. V usage is TRBV6-5 and J usage is TRBJ2-7, with D uncertain. V lost 0 bases and J 2 bases, leaving 8 bases between the germline ends. Germline CDR1 and CDR2: MNHEY and SVGAGI. This CDR3 has 14 amino acids.

The V gene is TRBV7-9, the J gene TRBJ1-2; 9 bases agree with TRBD1. Germline V CDR1 and CDR2: SEHNR, FQNEAQ (reference sequence). The V segment lost 4 bases and the J segment 4 bases; nucleotides outside the gene matches: 10. The CDR3 loop spans 16 amino acids. The CDR3 loop is CASSSLKTGGTYGYTF. CDR3 coding DNA: TGTGCCAGCAGCTCCTTAAAGACAGGGGGAACCTATGGCTACACCTTC. The full variable domain, with the rest looked up from reference TRBV7-9 and TRBJ1-2, is DTGVSQNPRHKITKRGQNVTFRCDPISEHNRLYWYRQTLGQGPEFLTYFQNEAQLEKSRLLSDRFSAERPKGSFSTLEIQRTEQGDSAMYLCASSSLKTGGTYGYTFGSGTRLTVV.

V is TRBV28 and J is TRBJ1-4; 8 bases are shared with TRBD1. CDR1 and CDR2 (germline): MDHEN, SYDVKM. V was pared by 4 bases and J by 8 bases, with 6 bases of the junction left unmatched. CDR3 length: 14 amino acids. CDR3 coding DNA: TGTGCCAGCAGTTCCTCCGGGACAGGAGAAAAACTGTTTTTT. Its protein is CASSSSGTGEKLFF.

The chain recombines TRBV28 with TRBJ1-2; perhaps TRBD1 as D (6 bases). Germline-derived CDR1 and CDR2 are MDHEN and SYDVKM. The ends were cut back, 4 bases at V and 6 bases at J, with 12 bases in the middle. The CDR3 is 13 residues long. CDR3 nucleotides: TGTGCCAGCAGTTGGGGGGGGCGCGATGGCTACACCTTC. This gives the protein CASSWGGRDGYTF.

This chain links TRBV9 with TRBJ2-3, with D possibly being TRBD1 (5 bases). Trimming removed 0 bases from V and 5 bases from J, with 16 bases in between. CDR1 is SGDLS, CDR2 YYNGEE, per germline. This CDR3 has 16 residues. The CDR3 protein is CASSVATGHNGDTQYF. The CDR3 nucleotides read TGTGCCAGCAGCGTAGCTACAGGTCATAACGGAGATACGCAGTATTTT.

The chain is built from TRBV5-1 and TRBJ1-2; 10 nucleotides match TRBD1. The CDR3 has 15 residues. Looked up from germline, CDR1 is SGHRS and CDR2 is YFSETQ. V was pared by 0 bases and J by 8 bases, with 7 bases of the junction left unmatched. The CDR3 DNA follows: TGCGCCAGCAGCTTGGAGGGACAGGGGACGGGAGGCTACACCTTC. It yields the protein CASSLEGQGTGGYTF.

The J gene is TRBJ1-6, the V gene TRBV28; TRBD1 matches at 8 bases. V trimming: 6 bases; J trimming: 9 bases; junction bases outside the gene matches: 13. This CDR3 contains 16 residues. CDR1 MDHEN and CDR2 SYDVKM come from the germline V gene. DNA for the CDR3: TGTGCCAGCAGCCCGCGGACAGGGCGGTTCGGTTCACCCCTCCACTTT. It encodes CASSPRTGRFGSPLHF.

The chain employs TRBV6-1 and TRBJ2-5; D uncertain. The CDR3 sequence is 13 residues long. V lost 4 bases and J 2 bases, leaving 8 bases between the germline ends. Germline V gene data show CDR1 as MNHNS and CDR2 as SASEGT. CDR3 loop: CASSAMRQETQYF. CDR3 coding DNA: TGTGCCAGCAGTGCGATGAGGCAAGAGACCCAGTACTTC.